The TCR beta chain under discussion was sequenced for a study of T cells in women clearing cervical HPV infection. Study at large: With HLA typing for only a few women, HLA confounding remains possible.

Dot-blot hybridization genotyped cervical HPV amplified with MY09/MY11 PCR. TCRdb's table, derived via immunoSEQ multiplex PCR, lists solely in-frame clones and lacks some. Its table lists about 36,000 clones. The receptor comes from a woman between 18 and 69 years old with a cervical HPV16 infection that either progressed to CIN3+ or cleared (not recorded which). Specimen: blood buffy coat.

The CDR3 is CASSEGTSPLFTDTQYF. CDR3 DNA, as far as it was read: TGTGCCAGCAGTGAGGGGACTAGCCCCTTGTTCACAGATACG. The chain is built from TRBV2 and TRBJ2-3; TRBD2 matches at 9 bases. The read ends 3 residues before the CDR3 terminus; that terminus is restored from the germline J gene. This CDR3 has 17 residues. CDR1 and CDR2 (germline): SNHLY, FYNNEI. The trim removed 3 bases at V and 2 bases at J, leaving 9 bases unmatched.